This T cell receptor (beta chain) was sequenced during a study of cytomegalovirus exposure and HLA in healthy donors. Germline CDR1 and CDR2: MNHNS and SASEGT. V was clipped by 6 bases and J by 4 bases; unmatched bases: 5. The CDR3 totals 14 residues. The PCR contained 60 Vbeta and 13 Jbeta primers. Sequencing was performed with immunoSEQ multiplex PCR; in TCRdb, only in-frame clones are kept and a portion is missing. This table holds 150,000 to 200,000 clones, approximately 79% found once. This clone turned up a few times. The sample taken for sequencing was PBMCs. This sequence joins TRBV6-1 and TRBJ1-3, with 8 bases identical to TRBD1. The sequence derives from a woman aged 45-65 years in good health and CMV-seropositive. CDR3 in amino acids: CASSQGARGNTIYF. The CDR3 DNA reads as TGTGCCAGCAGCCAGGGGGCTAGGGGAAACACCATATATTTT.